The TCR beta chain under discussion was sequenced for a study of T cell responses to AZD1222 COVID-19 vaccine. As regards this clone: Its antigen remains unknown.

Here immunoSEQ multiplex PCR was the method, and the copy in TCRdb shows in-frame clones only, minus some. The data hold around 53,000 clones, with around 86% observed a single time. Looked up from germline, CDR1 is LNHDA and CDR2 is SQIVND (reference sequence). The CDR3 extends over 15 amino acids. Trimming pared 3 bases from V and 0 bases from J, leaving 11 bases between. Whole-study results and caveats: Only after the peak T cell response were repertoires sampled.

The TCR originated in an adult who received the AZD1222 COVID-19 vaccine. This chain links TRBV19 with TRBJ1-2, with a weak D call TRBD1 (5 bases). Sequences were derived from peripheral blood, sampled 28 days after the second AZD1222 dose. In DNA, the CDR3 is TGTGCCAGTAGTATTTCGGGGCTTGCTAACTATGGCTACACCTTC. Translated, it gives CASSISGLANYGYTF.